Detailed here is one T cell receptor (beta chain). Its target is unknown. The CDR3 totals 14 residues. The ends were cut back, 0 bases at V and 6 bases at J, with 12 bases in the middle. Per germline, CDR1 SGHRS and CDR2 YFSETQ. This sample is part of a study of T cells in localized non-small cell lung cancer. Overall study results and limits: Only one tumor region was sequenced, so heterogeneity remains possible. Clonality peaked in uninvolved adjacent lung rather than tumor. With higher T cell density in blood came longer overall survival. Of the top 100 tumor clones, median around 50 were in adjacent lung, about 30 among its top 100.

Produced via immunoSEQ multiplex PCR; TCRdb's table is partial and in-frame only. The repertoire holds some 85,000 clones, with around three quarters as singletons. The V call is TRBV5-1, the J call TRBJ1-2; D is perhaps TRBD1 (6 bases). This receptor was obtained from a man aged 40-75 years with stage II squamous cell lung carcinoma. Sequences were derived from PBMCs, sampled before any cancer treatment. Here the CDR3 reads CASSLAGGEDGYTF. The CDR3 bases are TGCGCCAGCAGCTTGGCGGGGGGCGAGGATGGCTACACCTTC. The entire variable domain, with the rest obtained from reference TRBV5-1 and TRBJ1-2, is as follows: KAGVTQTPRYLIKTRGQQVTLSCSPISGHRSVSWYQQTPGQGLQFLFEYFSETQRNKGNFPGRFSGRQFSNSRSEMNVSTLELGDSALYLCASSLAGGEDGYTFGSGTRLTVV.